The clone carrying this T cell receptor (beta chain) was observed once. The antigen is not known. Samples were taken several times over chemoradiotherapy. This entry is derived from a study of chemoradiotherapy in HPV16-positive cancers. Study results and caveats: Functional assays defining HPV-specific T cells used only a couple of HPV16-positive patients. Non-HPV-specific T cells did not expand in tumors during treatment, whereas candidate HPV-specific clones and E7-related motifs did.

Assay: immunoSEQ multiplex PCR; the TCRdb copy retains only in-frame clones and omits some. The sample comprises 25,000 to 35,000 clones, roughly 82% of which are singletons, and roughly 6% rests with the top ten. Germline CDR1 MNHNS, CDR2 SASEGT. V gave up 5 bases and J gave up 8 bases; unmatched junction bases: 3. The CDR3 runs 13 residues. Sequencing was performed on blood, taken from a patient who underwent chemoradiotherapy. This chain joins TRBV6-1 and TRBJ1-6, with 7 positions matching TRBD1. The source is a human donor with HPV-associated anogenital cancer. The CDR3 nucleotides read TGTGCCAGCAGTCTAGACAGGGATTCACCCCTCCACTTT. It yields the protein CASSLDRDSPLHF.